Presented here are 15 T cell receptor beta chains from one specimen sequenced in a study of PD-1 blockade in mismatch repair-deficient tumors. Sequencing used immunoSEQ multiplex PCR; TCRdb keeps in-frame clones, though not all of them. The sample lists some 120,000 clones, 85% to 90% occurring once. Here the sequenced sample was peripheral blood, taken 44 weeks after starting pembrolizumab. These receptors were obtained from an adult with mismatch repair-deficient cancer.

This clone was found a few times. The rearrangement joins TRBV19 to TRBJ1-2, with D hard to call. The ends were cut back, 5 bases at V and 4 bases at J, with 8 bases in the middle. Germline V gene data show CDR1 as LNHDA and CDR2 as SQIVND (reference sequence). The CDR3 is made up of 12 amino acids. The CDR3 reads CASSDQVYGYTF. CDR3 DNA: TGTGCCAGTAGTGACCAGGTCTATGGCTACACCTTC.

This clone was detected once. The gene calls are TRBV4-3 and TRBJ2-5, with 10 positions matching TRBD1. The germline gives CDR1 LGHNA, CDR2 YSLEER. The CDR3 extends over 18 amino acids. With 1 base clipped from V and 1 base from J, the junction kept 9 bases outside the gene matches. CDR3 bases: TGCGCCAGCAGCCAAGTGCCGGCTCGGGACAGGGGCCAAGAGACCCAGTACTTC. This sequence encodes CASSQVPARDRGQETQYF.

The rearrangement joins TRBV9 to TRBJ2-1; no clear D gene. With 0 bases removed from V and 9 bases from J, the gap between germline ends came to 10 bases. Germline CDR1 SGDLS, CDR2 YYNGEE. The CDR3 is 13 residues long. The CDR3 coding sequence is TGTGCCAGCAGCGTAGAGTCGCTGGCTGAGCAGTTCTTC. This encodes CASSVESLAEQFF.

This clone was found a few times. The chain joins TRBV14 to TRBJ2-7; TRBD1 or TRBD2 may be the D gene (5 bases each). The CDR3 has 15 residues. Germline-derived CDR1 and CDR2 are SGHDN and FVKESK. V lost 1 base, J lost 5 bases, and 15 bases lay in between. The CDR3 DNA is TGTGCCAGCAGCCAAGCACGAGGGGCCTTGGACGAGCAGTACTTC. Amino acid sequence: CASSQARGALDEQYF.

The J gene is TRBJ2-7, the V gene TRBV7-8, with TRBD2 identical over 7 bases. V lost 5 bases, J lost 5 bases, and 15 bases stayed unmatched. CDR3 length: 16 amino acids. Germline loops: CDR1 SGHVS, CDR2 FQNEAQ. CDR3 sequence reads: CASSQVRRAGAHEQYF. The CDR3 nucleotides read TGTGCCAGCAGCCAAGTCCGTCGGGCGGGAGCCCACGAGCAGTACTTC.

As DNA, the CDR3 is TGTGCCAGCAGTCCACCCCCGGGTTTTTTCACTGAAGCTTTCTTT. Residues: CASSPPPGFFTEAFF. The chain is built from TRBV27 and TRBJ1-1; D is unclear. The ends were cut back, 5 bases at V and 4 bases at J, with 17 bases in the middle. CDR1 is MNHEY, CDR2 SMNVEV, per germline (reference sequence). CDR3 length: 15 amino acids.

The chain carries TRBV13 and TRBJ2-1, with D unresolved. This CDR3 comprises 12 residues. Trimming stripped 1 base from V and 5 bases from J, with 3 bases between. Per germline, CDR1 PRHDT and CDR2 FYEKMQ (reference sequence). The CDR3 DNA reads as TGTGCCAGCAGCTTAGAAGACAATGAGCAGTTCTTC. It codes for CASSLEDNEQFF.

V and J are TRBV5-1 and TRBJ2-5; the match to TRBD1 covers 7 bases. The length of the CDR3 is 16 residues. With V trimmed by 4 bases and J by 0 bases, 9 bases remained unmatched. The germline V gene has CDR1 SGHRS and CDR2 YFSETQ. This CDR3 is CASSLRTGWYQETQYF. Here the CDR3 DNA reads TGCGCCAGCAGCCTACGGACAGGCTGGTACCAAGAGACCCAGTACTTC.

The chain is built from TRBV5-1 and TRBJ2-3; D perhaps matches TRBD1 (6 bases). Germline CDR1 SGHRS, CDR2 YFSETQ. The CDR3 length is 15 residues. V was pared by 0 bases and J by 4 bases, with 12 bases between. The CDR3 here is CASSLEQGWSDTQYF. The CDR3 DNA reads TGCGCCAGCAGCTTGGAACAGGGATGGTCAGATACGCAGTATTTT.

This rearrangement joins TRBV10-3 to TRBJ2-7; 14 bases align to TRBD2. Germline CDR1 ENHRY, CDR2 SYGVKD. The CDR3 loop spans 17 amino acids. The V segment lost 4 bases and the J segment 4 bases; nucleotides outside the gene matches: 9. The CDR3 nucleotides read TGTGCCATCAGTGTCTCCGGGACTAGCGGGAGACTATACGAGCAGTACTTC. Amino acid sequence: CAISVSGTSGRLYEQYF.

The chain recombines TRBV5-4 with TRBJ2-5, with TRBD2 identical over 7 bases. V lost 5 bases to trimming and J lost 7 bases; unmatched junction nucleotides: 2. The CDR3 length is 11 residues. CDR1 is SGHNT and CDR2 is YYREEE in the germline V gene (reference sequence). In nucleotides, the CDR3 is TGTGCCAGCAGGTCGGGGGGGACCCAGTACTTC. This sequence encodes CASRSGGTQYF.

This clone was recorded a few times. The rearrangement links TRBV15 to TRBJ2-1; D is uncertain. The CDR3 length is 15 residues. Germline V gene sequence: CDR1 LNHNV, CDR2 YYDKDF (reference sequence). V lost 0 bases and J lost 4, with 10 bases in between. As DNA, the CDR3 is TGTGCCACCAGCAGAGATTTAGGAGTTTACAATGAGCAGTTCTTC. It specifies CATSRDLGVYNEQFF.

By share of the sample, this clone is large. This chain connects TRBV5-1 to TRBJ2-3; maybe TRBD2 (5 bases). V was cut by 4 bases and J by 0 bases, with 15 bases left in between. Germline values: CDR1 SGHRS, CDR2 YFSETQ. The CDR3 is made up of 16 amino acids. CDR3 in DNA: TGCGCCAGCAGCCGGGGAGTAGACTCTAGCACAGATACGCAGTATTTT. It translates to CASSRGVDSSTDTQYF.

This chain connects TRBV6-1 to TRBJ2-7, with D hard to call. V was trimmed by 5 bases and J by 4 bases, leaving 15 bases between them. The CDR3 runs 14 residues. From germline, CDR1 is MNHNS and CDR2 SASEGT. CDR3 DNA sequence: TGTGCCAGCAGTTCGGGCGTCGATGGGTACGAGCAGTACTTC. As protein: CASSSGVDGYEQYF.

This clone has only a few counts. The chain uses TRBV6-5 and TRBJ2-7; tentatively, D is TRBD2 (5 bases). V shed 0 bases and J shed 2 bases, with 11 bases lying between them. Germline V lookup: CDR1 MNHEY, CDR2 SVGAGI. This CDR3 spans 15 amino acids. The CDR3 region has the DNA TGTGCCAGCAGTTACTCGGGAGCCGCCGCCTACGAGCAGTACTTC. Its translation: CASSYSGAAAYEQYF.